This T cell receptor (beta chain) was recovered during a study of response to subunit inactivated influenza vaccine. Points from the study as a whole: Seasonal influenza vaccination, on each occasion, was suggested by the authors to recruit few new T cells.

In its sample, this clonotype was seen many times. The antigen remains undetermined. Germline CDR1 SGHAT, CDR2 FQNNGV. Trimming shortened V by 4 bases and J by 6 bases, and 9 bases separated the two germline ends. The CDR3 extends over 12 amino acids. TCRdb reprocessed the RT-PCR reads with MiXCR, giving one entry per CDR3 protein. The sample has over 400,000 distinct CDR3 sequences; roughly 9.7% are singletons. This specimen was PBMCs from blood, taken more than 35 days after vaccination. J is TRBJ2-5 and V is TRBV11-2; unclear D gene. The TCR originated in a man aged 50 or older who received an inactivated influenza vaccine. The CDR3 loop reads CASSSGVQTQYF. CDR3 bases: TGTGCCAGCAGCTCCGGCGTTCAGACCCAGTACTTC.